This T cell receptor beta chain originates from a study of cytomegalovirus exposure and HLA in healthy donors. PCR used 60 Vbeta primers and 13 Jbeta primers. Assay: immunoSEQ multiplex PCR; the TCRdb copy retains only in-frame clones and omits some. The sample consists of 160,000 or so clones, 76% of them appearing once. Input material: PBMCs. This TCR was recovered from a man in his sixties in good health and CMV-seronegative.

The DNA of the CDR3 is TGTGCCAGCAGCCGAGGTAATAGCGGTGGCGAGCAGTACTTC. Protein: CASSRGNSGGEQYF. The chain has TRBV11-2 and TRBJ2-7; the D gene is possibly TRBD2 (6 bases). The CDR3 spans 14 residues. The germline gives CDR1 SGHAT, CDR2 FQNNGV. V dropped 5 bases and J dropped 6 bases, with 17 bases sitting between them.